A selection of T cell receptor beta chains follows, all from one sample in a study of blood T cell repertoires in COVID-19. Clones were read by immunoSEQ multiplex PCR, and TCRdb kept only the in-frame ones, dropping some. The sample has about 250,000 clones, 70% to 90% seen once. Sample: peripheral blood. The receptors come from a man aged 18 to 29 with active or convalescent COVID-19. The CDR3 runs from the conserved cysteine through the conserved F or W. The order of the fields is D gene, clone size, V gene, J gene, CDR3 protein, CDR3 DNA. The D gene is left open where the match is weak. The listing skips clone size in some rows; elsewhere it reads once, few, many or a size class.

d_gene: -
abundance: -
v_gene: TRBV18
j_gene: TRBJ1-2
CDR3aa: CASSPRNTDNYGYTF
CDR3nt: TGTGCCAGCTCACCACGGAACACAGATAACTATGGCTACACCTTC

d_gene: -
abundance: -
v_gene: TRBV4-3
j_gene: TRBJ2-1
CDR3aa: CASSQHLSSYNEQFF
CDR3nt: TGCGCCAGCAGCCAACACCTTAGCTCCTACAATGAGCAGTTCTTC

d_gene: TRBD2
abundance: -
v_gene: TRBV28
j_gene: TRBJ2-1
CDR3aa: CASSLRGRARNEQFF
CDR3nt: TGTGCCAGCAGTTTACGCGGGAGGGCCAGGAATGAGCAGTTCTTC

d_gene: TRBD1
abundance: -
v_gene: TRBV27
j_gene: TRBJ1-5
CDR3aa: CASSDRGGQPQHF
CDR3nt: TGTGCCAGCAGTGACAGGGGAGGGCAGCCCCAGCATTTT

d_gene: -
abundance: once
v_gene: TRBV2
j_gene: TRBJ1-6
CDR3aa: CASKLRDYNSPLHF
CDR3nt: TGTGCCAGCAAACTCCGGGACTATAATTCACCCCTCCACTTT

d_gene: -
abundance: -
v_gene: TRBV6-4
j_gene: TRBJ2-3
CDR3aa: CASSPSGGWGDPTDTQYF
CDR3nt: TGTGCCAGCAGTCCCTCCGGTGGTTGGGGGGACCCCACAGATACGCAGTATTTT

d_gene: -
abundance: -
v_gene: TRBV5-1
j_gene: TRBJ2-1
CDR3aa: CASSFEGEYNEQFF
CDR3nt: TGCGCCAGCAGCTTTGAGGGGGAATACAATGAGCAGTTCTTC

d_gene: -
abundance: -
v_gene: TRBV9
j_gene: TRBJ2-7
CDR3aa: CASSVEGSGYEQYF
CDR3nt: TGTGCCAGCAGCGTAGAGGGTAGCGGATACGAGCAGTACTTC

d_gene: -
abundance: once
v_gene: TRBV5-1
j_gene: TRBJ1-2
CDR3aa: CASSPGVTGLGSYTF
CDR3nt: TGCGCCAGCAGCCCTGGGGTTACAGGTCTGGGGAGCTACACCTTC

d_gene: -
abundance: -
v_gene: TRBV15
j_gene: TRBJ1-1
CDR3aa: CATSRENLNTEAFF
CDR3nt: TGTGCCACCAGCAGAGAAAACCTAAACACTGAAGCTTTCTTT

d_gene: TRBD1
abundance: once
v_gene: TRBV28
j_gene: TRBJ1-5
CDR3aa: CASSSGTGLIGNQPQHF
CDR3nt: TGTGCCAGCAGTTCCGGGACAGGGCTTATCGGCAATCAGCCCCAGCATTTT

d_gene: -
abundance: few
v_gene: TRBV30
j_gene: TRBJ1-2
CDR3aa: CAWSVSGNYGYTF
CDR3nt: TGTGCCTGGAGTGTATCCGGGAACTATGGCTACACCTTC

d_gene: TRBD1
abundance: -
v_gene: TRBV10-3
j_gene: TRBJ1-1
CDR3aa: CAISDVTGGHTEAFF
CDR3nt: TGTGCCATCAGCGATGTGACAGGGGGACACACTGAAGCTTTCTTT

d_gene: TRBD2
abundance: -
v_gene: TRBV5-1
j_gene: TRBJ2-5
CDR3aa: CASSPSGTSGGKEETQYF
CDR3nt: TGCGCCAGCAGCCCCTCCGGGACTAGCGGGGGCAAGGAGGAGACCCAGTACTTC

d_gene: -
abundance: once
v_gene: TRBV19
j_gene: TRBJ1-5
CDR3aa: CASRMVGGLQPQHF
CDR3nt: TGTGCCAGTAGGATGGTCGGGGGTTTGCAGCCCCAGCATTTT

d_gene: -
abundance: -
v_gene: TRBV28
j_gene: TRBJ2-2
CDR3aa: CASLTGARTGELFF
CDR3nt: TGTGCCAGTCTGACAGGAGCCAGGACCGGGGAGCTGTTTTTT

d_gene: -
abundance: -
v_gene: TRBV27
j_gene: TRBJ1-2
CDR3aa: CASSLSVGQNYGYTF
CDR3nt: TGTGCCAGCAGTTTAAGCGTTGGACAAAACTATGGCTACACCTTC

d_gene: TRBD1
abundance: few
v_gene: TRBV9
j_gene: TRBJ1-3
CDR3aa: CASSPRDRGGNSGNTIYF
CDR3nt: TGTGCCAGCAGCCCCAGAGACAGGGGCGGAAACTCTGGAAACACCATATATTTT

d_gene: TRBD2
abundance: -
v_gene: TRBV30
j_gene: TRBJ2-3
CDR3aa: CAWSSSGGTDTQYF
CDR3nt: TGTGCCTGGAGTTCGAGCGGGGGTACAGATACGCAGTATTTT

d_gene: -
abundance: -
v_gene: TRBV5-1
j_gene: TRBJ2-7
CDR3aa: CASSFSAGPLGEQYF
CDR3nt: TGCGCCAGCAGCTTTTCGGCGGGACCCTTGGGCGAGCAGTACTTC

d_gene: -
abundance: few
v_gene: TRBV7-8
j_gene: TRBJ2-5
CDR3aa: CASSLGWLAQETQYF
CDR3nt: TGTGCCAGCAGCTTGGGGTGGCTAGCGCAAGAGACCCAGTACTTC

d_gene: -
abundance: -
v_gene: TRBV7-3
j_gene: TRBJ2-3
CDR3aa: CASSLKGDTDTQYF
CDR3nt: TGTGCCAGCAGCTTAAAAGGAGACACAGATACGCAGTATTTT

d_gene: -
abundance: -
v_gene: TRBV5-1
j_gene: TRBJ1-1
CDR3aa: CASSLGGDGEAFF
CDR3nt: TGCGCCAGCAGCTTGGGGGGAGACGGTGAAGCTTTCTTT

d_gene: -
abundance: once
v_gene: TRBV27
j_gene: TRBJ1-1
CDR3aa: CASRRGGIVTEAFF
CDR3nt: TGTGCCAGCAGGAGGGGGGGGATTGTCACTGAAGCTTTCTTT

d_gene: TRBD2
abundance: -
v_gene: TRBV5-8
j_gene: TRBJ2-5
CDR3aa: CASSWGVAGETQYF
CDR3nt: TGTGCCAGCAGCTGGGGGGTAGCGGGAGAGACCCAGTACTTC

d_gene: TRBD1
abundance: -
v_gene: TRBV28
j_gene: TRBJ1-4
CDR3aa: CASSSGPTGRLFF
CDR3nt: TGTGCCAGCAGCTCAGGACCGACAGGGCGACTGTTTTTT

d_gene: TRBD1
abundance: -
v_gene: TRBV4-1
j_gene: TRBJ1-5
CDR3aa: CASSQQLQGVGGNQPQHF
CDR3nt: TGCGCCAGCAGCCAGCAGCTACAGGGGGTCGGGGGCAATCAGCCCCAGCATTTT

d_gene: TRBD1
abundance: -
v_gene: TRBV18
j_gene: TRBJ1-2
CDR3aa: CASSPDREDGYTF
CDR3nt: TGTGCCAGCTCACCCGACAGGGAGGATGGCTACACCTTC

d_gene: TRBD1
abundance: -
v_gene: TRBV27
j_gene: TRBJ1-6
CDR3aa: CASRGQGDSPLHF
CDR3nt: TGTGCCAGCAGGGGACAGGGCGATTCACCCCTCCACTTT

d_gene: TRBD2
abundance: -
v_gene: TRBV27
j_gene: TRBJ2-7
CDR3aa: CASSLGVRGAYEQYF
CDR3nt: TGTGCCAGCAGTTTAGGCGTGCGGGGGGCGTACGAGCAGTACTTC

d_gene: TRBD1
abundance: -
v_gene: TRBV11-1
j_gene: TRBJ1-3
CDR3aa: CASSPDRGRNTIYF
CDR3nt: TGTGCCAGCAGCCCGGACAGGGGCCGAAACACCATATATTTT

d_gene: TRBD1
abundance: -
v_gene: TRBV4-3
j_gene: TRBJ1-2
CDR3aa: CASSHSRTGLEGYTF
CDR3nt: TGCGCCAGCAGCCATTCGCGGACAGGGCTGGAAGGCTACACCTTC

d_gene: -
abundance: -
v_gene: TRBV10-2
j_gene: TRBJ1-1
CDR3aa: CASSDIPYKAFF
CDR3nt: TGCGCCAGCAGTGATATTCCTTATAAAGCTTTCTTT

d_gene: TRBD2
abundance: once
v_gene: TRBV9
j_gene: TRBJ2-2
CDR3aa: CASSVLSGGGELFF
CDR3nt: TGTGCCAGCAGCGTACTCTCGGGGGGCGGGGAGCTGTTTTTT

d_gene: TRBD1
abundance: -
v_gene: TRBV5-6
j_gene: TRBJ2-5
CDR3aa: CASSSRDRGFIETQYF
CDR3nt: TGTGCCAGCAGCTCCCGGGACAGGGGATTTATAGAGACCCAGTACTTC

d_gene: -
abundance: -
v_gene: TRBV19
j_gene: TRBJ2-1
CDR3aa: CASSISRANEQFF
CDR3nt: TGTGCCAGTAGTATATCGCGGGCCAATGAGCAGTTCTTC

d_gene: -
abundance: -
v_gene: TRBV5-5
j_gene: TRBJ2-1
CDR3aa: CASSSDYSGYNEQFF
CDR3nt: TGTGCCAGCAGCTCCGACTACTCGGGCTACAATGAGCAGTTCTTC

d_gene: -
abundance: -
v_gene: TRBV27
j_gene: TRBJ2-4
CDR3aa: CASSGAENIQYF
CDR3nt: TGTGCCAGCTCAGGGGCAGAAAACATTCAGTACTTC

d_gene: TRBD1
abundance: -
v_gene: TRBV9
j_gene: TRBJ2-7
CDR3aa: CASSARQGYEQYF
CDR3nt: TGTGCCAGCAGCGCTCGACAGGGATACGAGCAGTACTTC

d_gene: -
abundance: -
v_gene: TRBV6-4
j_gene: TRBJ1-6
CDR3aa: CASSDSYNSPLHF
CDR3nt: TGTGCCAGCTCCGACAGCTACAATTCACCCCTCCACTTT

d_gene: -
abundance: -
v_gene: TRBV30
j_gene: TRBJ2-3
CDR3aa: CAWTVASTDTQYF
CDR3nt: TGTGCCTGGACCGTAGCTAGCACAGATACGCAGTATTTT

d_gene: TRBD1
abundance: -
v_gene: TRBV28
j_gene: TRBJ1-2
CDR3aa: CASSLREGAQPLYGYTF
CDR3nt: TGTGCCAGCAGTTTACGAGAGGGGGCACAACCCCTCTATGGCTACACCTTC

d_gene: TRBD2
abundance: -
v_gene: TRBV19
j_gene: TRBJ2-1
CDR3aa: CASSRGLAGGDEQFF
CDR3nt: TGTGCCAGTAGTAGGGGACTAGCGGGAGGCGATGAGCAGTTCTTC

d_gene: -
abundance: -
v_gene: TRBV7-8
j_gene: TRBJ1-2
CDR3aa: CASSLGGGLYGYTF
CDR3nt: TGTGCCAGCAGCTTAGGCGGAGGGCTTTATGGCTACACCTTC

d_gene: -
abundance: -
v_gene: TRBV19
j_gene: TRBJ2-5
CDR3aa: CASSRSGQETQYF
CDR3nt: TGTGCCAGTAGTAGGTCCGGGCAAGAGACCCAGTACTTC

d_gene: -
abundance: -
v_gene: TRBV14
j_gene: TRBJ2-3
CDR3aa: CASSQRLEGTTDTQYF
CDR3nt: TGTGCCAGCAGCCAACGCTTGGAGGGGACCACAGATACGCAGTATTTT

d_gene: -
abundance: -
v_gene: TRBV10-3
j_gene: TRBJ2-7
CDR3aa: CAISASGSIYEQYF
CDR3nt: TGTGCCATCAGTGCGTCGGGGAGTATATACGAGCAGTACTTC

d_gene: -
abundance: -
v_gene: TRBV19
j_gene: TRBJ1-3
CDR3aa: CASSITGLNGNTIYF
CDR3nt: TGTGCCAGTAGTATCACAGGGTTAAATGGAAACACCATATATTTT

d_gene: TRBD1
abundance: few
v_gene: TRBV29-1
j_gene: TRBJ2-7
CDR3aa: CSVGQGAGEQYF
CDR3nt: TGCAGCGTTGGGCAGGGGGCTGGCGAGCAGTACTTC

d_gene: -
abundance: -
v_gene: TRBV5-1
j_gene: TRBJ2-1
CDR3aa: CASSLTIRDSLNEQFF
CDR3nt: TGCGCCAGCAGCTTGACCATCCGGGACTCCCTCAATGAGCAGTTCTTC

d_gene: -
abundance: -
v_gene: TRBV5-4
j_gene: TRBJ1-2
CDR3aa: CASSPDQTPGFYTF
CDR3nt: TGTGCCAGCAGCCCCGACCAGACCCCAGGGTTCTACACCTTC